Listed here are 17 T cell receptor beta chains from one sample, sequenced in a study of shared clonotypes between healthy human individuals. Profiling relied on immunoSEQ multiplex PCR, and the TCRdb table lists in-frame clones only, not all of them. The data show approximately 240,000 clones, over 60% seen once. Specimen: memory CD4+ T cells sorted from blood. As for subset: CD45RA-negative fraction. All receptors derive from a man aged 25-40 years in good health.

The CDR3 nucleotides are TGTGCCAGCAGCTTAGGACGGGGCCGGGGCACTTCCTACGAGCAGTACTTC. This encodes CASSLGRGRGTSYEQYF. The chain uses TRBV7-2 and TRBJ2-7, with D perhaps TRBD1 or TRBD2 (5 bases each). Trimming shortened V by 1 base and J by 1 base, and 17 bases separated the two germline ends. In germline, CDR1 is SGHTA, CDR2 FQGNSA. The CDR3 consists of 17 residues.

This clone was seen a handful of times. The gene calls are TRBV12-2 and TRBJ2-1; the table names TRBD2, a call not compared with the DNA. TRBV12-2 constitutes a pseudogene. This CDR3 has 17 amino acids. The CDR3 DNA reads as TGTGCAAGTCGCTTAAGTCTGAGCGGCACTTATTCCAATGAGCAGTTCTTC. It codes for CASRLSLSGTYSNEQFF.

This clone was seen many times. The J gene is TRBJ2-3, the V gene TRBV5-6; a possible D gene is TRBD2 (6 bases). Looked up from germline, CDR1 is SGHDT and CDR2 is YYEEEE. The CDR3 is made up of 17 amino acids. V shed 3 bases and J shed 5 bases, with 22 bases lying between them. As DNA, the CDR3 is TGTGCCAGCAGCTCCATCCGGGGGAGTCGGCTTCTAGATACGCAGTATTTT. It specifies CASSSIRGSRLLDTQYF.

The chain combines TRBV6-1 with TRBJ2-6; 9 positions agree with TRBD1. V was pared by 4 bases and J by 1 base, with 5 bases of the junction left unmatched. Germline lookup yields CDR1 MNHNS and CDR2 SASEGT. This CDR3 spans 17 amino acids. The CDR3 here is CASSGQGVRSGANVLTF. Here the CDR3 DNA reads TGTGCCAGCAGTGGACAGGGGGTAAGATCTGGGGCCAACGTCCTGACTTTC.

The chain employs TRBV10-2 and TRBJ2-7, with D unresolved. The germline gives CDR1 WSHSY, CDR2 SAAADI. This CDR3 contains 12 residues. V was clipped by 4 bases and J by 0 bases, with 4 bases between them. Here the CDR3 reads CASSVSSYEQYF. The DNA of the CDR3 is TGCGCCAGCAGTGTCAGCTCCTACGAGCAGTACTTC.

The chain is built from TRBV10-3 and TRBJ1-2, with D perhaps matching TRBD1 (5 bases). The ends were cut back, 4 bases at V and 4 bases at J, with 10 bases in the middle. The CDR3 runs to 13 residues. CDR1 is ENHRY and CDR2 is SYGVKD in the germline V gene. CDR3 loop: CAISVERGYGYTF. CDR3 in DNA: TGTGCCATCAGTGTTGAGAGGGGCTATGGCTACACCTTC.

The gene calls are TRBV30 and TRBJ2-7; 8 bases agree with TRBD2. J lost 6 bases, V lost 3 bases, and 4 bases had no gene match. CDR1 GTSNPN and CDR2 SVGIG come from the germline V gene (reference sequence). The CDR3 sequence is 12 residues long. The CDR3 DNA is TGTGCCTGGAGCCCGGGGGGGCTCGAGCAGTACTTC. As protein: CAWSPGGLEQYF.

DNA of the CDR3: TGTGCCAGCAGCACTGACACAGATACGCAGTATTTT. This codes for CASSTDTDTQYF. The rearrangement links TRBV11-3 to TRBJ2-3; D is unclear. This CDR3 has 12 amino acids. The V gene lost 5 bases and the J gene lost 2 bases, with 5 bases spanning the gap. Germline V gene sequence: CDR1 SGHNT, CDR2 YENEEA.

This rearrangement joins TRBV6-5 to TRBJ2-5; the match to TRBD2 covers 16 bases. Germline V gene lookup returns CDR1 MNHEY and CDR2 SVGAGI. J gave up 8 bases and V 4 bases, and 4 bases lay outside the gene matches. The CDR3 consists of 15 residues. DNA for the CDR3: TGTGCCAGCAGTTGGGGACTAGCGGGAGGGTCCACCCAGTACTTC. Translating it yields CASSWGLAGGSTQYF.

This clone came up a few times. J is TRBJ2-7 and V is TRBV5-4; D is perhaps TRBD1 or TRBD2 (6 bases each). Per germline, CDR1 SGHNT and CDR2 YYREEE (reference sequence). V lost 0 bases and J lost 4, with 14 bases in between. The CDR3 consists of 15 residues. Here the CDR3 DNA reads TGTGCCAGCAGCTTGGGGGGGCCTAGCGCATACGAGCAGTACTTC. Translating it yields CASSLGGPSAYEQYF.

CDR3 nucleotide sequence: TGTGCCAGCAGCCAGGACAGGGGTCGGGAGCAGTACTTC. Protein product: CASSQDRGREQYF. The V call is TRBV7-8, the J call TRBJ2-7; TRBD1 matches 9 bases. In germline, CDR1 is SGHVS, CDR2 FQNEAQ. The CDR3 loop spans 13 amino acids. The J segment lost 7 bases and the V segment lost 5 bases, leaving 6 bases of the junction unmatched.

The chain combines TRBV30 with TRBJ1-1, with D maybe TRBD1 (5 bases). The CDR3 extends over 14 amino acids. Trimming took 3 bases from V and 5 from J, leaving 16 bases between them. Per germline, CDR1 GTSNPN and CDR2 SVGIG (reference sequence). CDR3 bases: TGTGCCTGGAGGTCGCAGGGAAGGAGGACTGAAGCTTTCTTT. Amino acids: CAWRSQGRRTEAFF.

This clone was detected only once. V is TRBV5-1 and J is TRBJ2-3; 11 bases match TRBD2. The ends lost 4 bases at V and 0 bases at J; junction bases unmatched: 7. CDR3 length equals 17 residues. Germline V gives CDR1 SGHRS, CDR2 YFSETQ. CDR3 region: CASSPIAGGTSTDTQYF. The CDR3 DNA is TGCGCCAGCAGCCCCATAGCGGGAGGGACTAGCACAGATACGCAGTATTTT.

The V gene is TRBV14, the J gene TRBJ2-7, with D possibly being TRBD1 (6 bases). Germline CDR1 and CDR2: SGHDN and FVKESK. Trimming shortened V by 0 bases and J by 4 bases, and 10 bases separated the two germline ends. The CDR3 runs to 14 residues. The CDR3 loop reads CASSQDNRVYEQYF. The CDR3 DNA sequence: TGTGCCAGCAGCCAAGACAACAGGGTGTACGAGCAGTACTTC.

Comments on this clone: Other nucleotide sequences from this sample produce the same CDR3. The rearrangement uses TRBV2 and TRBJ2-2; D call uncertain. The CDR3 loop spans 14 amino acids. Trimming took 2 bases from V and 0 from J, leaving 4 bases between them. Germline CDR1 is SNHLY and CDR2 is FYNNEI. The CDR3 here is CASSESSNTGELFF. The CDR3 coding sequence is TGTGCCAGCAGTGAATCTTCGAACACCGGGGAGCTGTTTTTT.

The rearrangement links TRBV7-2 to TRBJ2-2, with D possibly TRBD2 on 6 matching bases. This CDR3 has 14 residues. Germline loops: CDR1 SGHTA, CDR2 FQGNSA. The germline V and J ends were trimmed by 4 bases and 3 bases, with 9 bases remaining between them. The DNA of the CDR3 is TGTGCCAGCAGCTCCCCGGGGGACACCGGGGAGCTGTTTTTT. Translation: CASSSPGDTGELFF.

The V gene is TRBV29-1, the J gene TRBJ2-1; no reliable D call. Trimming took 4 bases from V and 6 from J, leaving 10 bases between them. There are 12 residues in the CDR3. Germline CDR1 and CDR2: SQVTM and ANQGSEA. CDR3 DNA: TGCAGCGTTGGGATATATGGCAATGAGCAGTTCTTC. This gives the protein CSVGIYGNEQFF.